The rows below give T cell receptor beta chains drawn from one sample of a study of identifying expanded T cells in peripheral blood. Libraries were prepared by immunoSEQ multiplex PCR; TCRdb keeps only in-frame clonotypes and omits some of them. The sample records under 150,000 clones, around four fifths being singletons. The sample consisted of blood. All receptors come from a person aged 18 to 69 in good health. Both conserved end residues are part of each CDR3. D genes are given only for firm matches. Clone size appears in some rows only: once, few, many, or a class for an expanded clone.

cdr3_length j_call clone_size v_call d_call cdr3_nt cdr3_aa
14 TRBJ2-5 . TRBV18 . TGTGCCAGCTCACCAGCGGGGTTAGAAGAGACCCAGTACTTC CASSPAGLEETQYF
13 TRBJ1-1 . TRBV5-1 . TGCGCCAGCAGGGGCCGTCTGAACACTGAAGCTTTCTTT CASRGRLNTEAFF
16 TRBJ2-6 once TRBV5-8 . TGTGCCAGCCTATGGGACGTCCGTTCTGGGGCCAACGTCCTGACTTTC CASLWDVRSGANVLTF
16 TRBJ2-1 . TRBV5-6 TRBD1 TGTGCCAGCAGCTTGCCGGGACAGGGTAAGCCCAATGAGCAGTTCTTC CASSLPGQGKPNEQFF
19 TRBJ2-2 . TRBV2 TRBD1 TGTGCCAGCAGAGAAGGACAGGGCCCCGCTTTCAGCGTCACCGGGGAGCTGTTTTTT CASREGQGPAFSVTGELFF
14 TRBJ2-7 . TRBV6-6 . TGTGCCAGCAGCCGGGGCGGACCCCCCTACGAGCAGTACTTC CASSRGGPPYEQYF
14 TRBJ2-1 . TRBV7-9 . TGTGCCAGCAGCTTAGAAGGGCGGTTCGATGAGCAGTTCTTC CASSLEGRFDEQFF
16 TRBJ1-1 . TRBV7-9 . TGTGCCAGCAGCTTAGGACTCGGACTACAGAACCCTGAAGCTTTCTTT CASSLGLGLQNPEAFF
14 TRBJ1-1 once TRBV10-3 . TGTGCCATCACTCGGACTGAACGGACCACTGAAGCTTTCTTT CAITRTERTTEAFF
13 TRBJ1-1 few TRBV5-1 . TGCGCCAGCAGCTTGAGGATTTACACTGAAGCTTTCTTT CASSLRIYTEAFF
18 TRBJ2-3 . TRBV10-3 . TGTGCCATCAATCGACAGGGGCTAGCGGCAACTAGCACAGATACGCAGTATTTT CAINRQGLAATSTDTQYF
14 TRBJ1-2 . TRBV6-5 . TGTGCCAGCAGTTATGGGGTAGGCGGAAAGGGCTACACCTTC CASSYGVGGKGYTF
14 TRBJ1-1 . TRBV27 . TGTGCCAGCAGGCCAGGACACATAGACACTGAAGCTTTCTTT CASRPGHIDTEAFF
15 TRBJ1-1 . TRBV5-1 TRBD1 TGCGCCAGCAGCATAGGACCGGGGGACAGGACTGAAGCTTTCTTT CASSIGPGDRTEAFF
16 TRBJ2-7 . TRBV11-2 TRBD2 TGTGCCAGCAGCTCCGGGAGGGGGGGTCCCCCTTACGAGCAGTACTTC CASSSGRGGPPYEQYF
15 TRBJ1-6 . TRBV6-5 . TGTGCCAGCCAAACCAAGCGGACAGCGAATTCACCCCTCCACTTT CASQTKRTANSPLHF
19 TRBJ1-3 . TRBV28 TRBD1 TGTGCCAGCAGAGACCTCCGGGACAGGGAAGGGGCCCCTGGAAACACCATATATTTT CASRDLRDREGAPGNTIYF
14 TRBJ1-5 . TRBV2 . TGTGCCAGCAGTGAAGGAGATTACAATCAGCCCCAGCATTTT CASSEGDYNQPQHF
14 TRBJ2-5 . TRBV7-9 TRBD2 TGTGCCAGCAGCTCACGCACTAGCGGGGAGACCCAGTACTTC CASSSRTSGETQYF
13 TRBJ1-2 . TRBV9 . TGTGCCAGCAGCGCCGACAGTGGAAGTGGCTACACCTTC CASSADSGSGYTF
15 TRBJ1-2 . TRBV4-3 . TGCGCCAGCAGCCCCCTCGGACTCAGAGGCGACGGCTACACCTTC CASSPLGLRGDGYTF
17 TRBJ2-1 . TRBV5-5 TRBD1 TGTGCCAGCAGCTCCATCGAGGACAGGGGGGAGAGAAATGAGCAGTTCTTC CASSSIEDRGERNEQFF
14 TRBJ2-2 . TRBV5-6 TRBD1 TGTGCCAGCAGCTTTCGAACAGGGGGCGGGGAGCTGTTTTTT CASSFRTGGGELFF
14 TRBJ1-3 . TRBV30 . TGTGCCTGCCACCCCTTGAGGACTGGAAACACCATATATTTT CACHPLRTGNTIYF
15 TRBJ2-2 . TRBV7-2 TRBD2 TGTGCCAGCAGCCCCGGGGGGGCCGCCACCGGGGAGCTGTTTTTT CASSPGGAATGELFF
12 TRBJ2-5 . TRBV2 . TGTGCCAGCAATGACAGGAGGGAGACCCAGTACTTC CASNDRRETQYF
14 TRBJ1-2 . TRBV9 TRBD1 TGTGCCAGCAGCGCCCCCGGACAGGGTGAGGGCTACACCTTC CASSAPGQGEGYTF
16 TRBJ2-1 . TRBV14 TRBD1 TGTGCCAGCAGCCAAGGGGGGACAGTGATTGGAAGTGAGCAGTTCTTC CASSQGGTVIGSEQFF
16 TRBJ1-1 few TRBV5-1 TRBD1 TGCGCCAGCAGCTTGGACAGACCAAACAGGGGGACTGAAGCTTTCTTT CASSLDRPNRGTEAFF
13 TRBJ1-2 . TRBV6-5 . TGTGCCAGCAGTCCCTCGGGGTCGAGGGGCTACACCTTC CASSPSGSRGYTF
14 TRBJ2-3 . TRBV13 . TGTGCCAGCAGCTTGGACCGCACGACAGATACGCAGTATTTT CASSLDRTTDTQYF
14 TRBJ1-1 once TRBV5-4 . TGTGCCAGCAGCCCGATTTCTGGGGGGACTGAAGCTTTCTTT CASSPISGGTEAFF
15 TRBJ1-1 . TRBV5-8 . TGTGCCAGCAGCCAAAGGGACACCATGAACACTGAAGCTTTCTTT CASSQRDTMNTEAFF
11 TRBJ1-2 . TRBV2 . TGTGCCAGCGTAGCTAACTATGGCTACACCTTC CASVANYGYTF
18 TRBJ1-5 . TRBV19 TRBD1 TGTGCCAGTAGTGTACGGACAGGGGGCCGGGGTCGCAATCAGCCCCAGCATTTT CASSVRTGGRGRNQPQHF
14 TRBJ2-5 . TRBV19 TRBD1 TGTGCCAGTAGGAGACAGGGGGCTGTGGAGACCCAGTACTTC CASRRQGAVETQYF
15 TRBJ2-3 . TRBV9 TRBD2 TGTGCCAGCAGCGGGATGTCTAGCGGTACAGATACGCAGTATTTT CASSGMSSGTDTQYF